This TCR beta chain was identified in a study of tumor and adjacent non-tumor tissue in lung cancer. A modified ARM-PCR protocol with three rounds of nested PCR amplified TCRbeta. TCRdb re-called the multiplex PCR reads with MiXCR, one entry per CDR3 protein. The table shows over 100,000 distinct CDR3 sequences, with more than 70% occurring only once. Regarding the study as a whole: Patients with more diverse tumor TCRs had worse survival. Normal lung showed higher cumulative top 100 clone frequency than tumor.

Ten or more counts support this clonotype. Its antigen is still unknown. No cell sorting was done before RNA was extracted from the tissue. Donors were chemotherapy-naive, newly diagnosed lung cancer surgical patients in China, August–November 2014. This CDR3 comprises 12 residues. V lost 6 bases and J lost 6; bases outside the gene matches: 3. The germline V gene has CDR1 MDHEN and CDR2 SYDVKM. Specimen: lung tumor tissue. The receptor was derived from a woman in her sixties or seventies with non-small cell lung cancer. The rearrangement joins TRBV28 to TRBJ2-3, with 7 bases fitting TRBD2. CDR3 nucleotides: TGTGCCAGCAGCGACGGGGGGGATACGCAGTATTTT. As protein: CASSDGGDTQYF.